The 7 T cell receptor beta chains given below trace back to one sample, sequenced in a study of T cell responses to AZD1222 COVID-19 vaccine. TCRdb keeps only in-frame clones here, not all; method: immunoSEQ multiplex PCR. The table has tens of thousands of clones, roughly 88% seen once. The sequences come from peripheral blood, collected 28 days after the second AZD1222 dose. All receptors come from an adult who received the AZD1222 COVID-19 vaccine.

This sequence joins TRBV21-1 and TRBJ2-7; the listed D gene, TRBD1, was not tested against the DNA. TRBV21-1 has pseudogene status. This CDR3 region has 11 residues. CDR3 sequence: CASRQDNEQYF. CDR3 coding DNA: TGTGCCAGCCGACAGGACAACGAGCAGTACTTC.

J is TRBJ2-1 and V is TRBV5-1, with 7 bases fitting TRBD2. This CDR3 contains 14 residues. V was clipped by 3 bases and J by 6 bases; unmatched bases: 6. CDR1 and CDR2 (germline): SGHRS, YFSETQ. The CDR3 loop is CASSSPAGRNEQFF. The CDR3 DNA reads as TGCGCCAGCAGCTCTCCAGCGGGACGCAATGAGCAGTTCTTC.

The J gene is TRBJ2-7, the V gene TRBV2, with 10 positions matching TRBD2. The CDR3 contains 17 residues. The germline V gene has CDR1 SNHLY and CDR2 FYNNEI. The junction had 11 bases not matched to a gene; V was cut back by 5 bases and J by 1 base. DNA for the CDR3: TGTGCCAGCAGTTCCCAAAGAGCGGGAGGGCCGTCCTACGAGCAGTACTTC. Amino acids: CASSSQRAGGPSYEQYF.

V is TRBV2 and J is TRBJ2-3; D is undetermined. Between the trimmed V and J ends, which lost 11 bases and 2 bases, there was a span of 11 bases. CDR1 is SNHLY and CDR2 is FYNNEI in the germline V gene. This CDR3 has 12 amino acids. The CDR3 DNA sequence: TGTGCCCGCCGAAAACTCACAGATACGCAGTATTTT. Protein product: CARRKLTDTQYF.

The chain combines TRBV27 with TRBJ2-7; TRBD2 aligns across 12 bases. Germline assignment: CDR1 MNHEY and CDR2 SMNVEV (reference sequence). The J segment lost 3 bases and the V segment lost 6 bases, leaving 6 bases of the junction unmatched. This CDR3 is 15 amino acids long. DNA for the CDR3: TGTGCCAGCAGCCTAGCGGGAGGGAAGGTCTACGAGCAGTACTTC. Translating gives CASSLAGGKVYEQYF.

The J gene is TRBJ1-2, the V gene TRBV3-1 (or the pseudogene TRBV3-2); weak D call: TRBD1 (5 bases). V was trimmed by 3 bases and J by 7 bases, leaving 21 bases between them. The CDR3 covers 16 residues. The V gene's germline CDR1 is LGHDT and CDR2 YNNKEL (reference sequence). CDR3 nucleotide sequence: TGTGCCAGCAGCCAGACTACAGGTGCCGACCCTCGTGGCTACACCTTC. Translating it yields CASSQTTGADPRGYTF.

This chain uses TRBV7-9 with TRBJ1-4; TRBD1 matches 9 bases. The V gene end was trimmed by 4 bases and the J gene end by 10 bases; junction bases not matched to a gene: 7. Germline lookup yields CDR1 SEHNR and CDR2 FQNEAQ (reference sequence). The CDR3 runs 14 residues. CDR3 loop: CASSSGQGGSKLFF. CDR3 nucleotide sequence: TGTGCCAGCAGCTCGGGACAGGGTGGGTCAAAACTGTTTTTT. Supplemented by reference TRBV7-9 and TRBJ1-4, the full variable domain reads DTGVSQNPRHKITKRGQNVTFRCDPISEHNRLYWYRQTLGQGPEFLTYFQNEAQLEKSRLLSDRFSAERPKGSFSTLEIQRTEQGDSAMYLCASSSGQGGSKLFFGSGTQLSVL.